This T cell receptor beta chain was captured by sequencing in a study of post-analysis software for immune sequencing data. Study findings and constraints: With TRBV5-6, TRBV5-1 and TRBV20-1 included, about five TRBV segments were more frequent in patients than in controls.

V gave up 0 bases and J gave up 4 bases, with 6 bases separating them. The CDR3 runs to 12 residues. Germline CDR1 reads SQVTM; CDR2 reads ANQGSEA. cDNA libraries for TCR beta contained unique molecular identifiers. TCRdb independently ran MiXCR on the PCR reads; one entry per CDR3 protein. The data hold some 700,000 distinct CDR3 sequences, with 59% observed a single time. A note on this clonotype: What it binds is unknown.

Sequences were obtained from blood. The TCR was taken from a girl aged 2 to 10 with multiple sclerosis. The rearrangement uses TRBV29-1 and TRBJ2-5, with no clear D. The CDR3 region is CSVEEGIETQYF. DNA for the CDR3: TGCAGCGTTGAAGAGGGGATAGAGACCCAGTACTTC.